This T cell receptor (beta chain) was identified in a study of T cell repertoires in cytomegalovirus infection. Study details: CMV epitopes, recently identified HLA-C-restricted and well-studied HLA-B-restricted, were used. Both CMV infection and a matching HLA type were indicated by public TCR beta signatures.

The ends were cut back, 2 bases at V and 7 bases at J, with 18 bases in the middle. Germline assignment: CDR1 MNHEY and CDR2 SVGEGT. This CDR3 has 15 residues. As for this clonotype: As yet, its antigen is unknown.

General study results and limits: Clonotypes of TCR beta that were HLA-C-restricted and CMV-specific dominated the ex vivo response.

TCRdb redid the calling of the reads with MiXCR, one entry per CDR3 protein. The sample has under 350,000 distinct CDR3 sequences; about 20% are singletons. This receptor was taken from a human donor in good health (CMV status not recorded). Some clones in this sample may be carry-over from other donors' samples. This chain uses TRBV6-2 or TRBV6-3 with TRBJ2-7; D is possibly TRBD2 (6 bases). This specimen was cultured PBMCs, taken from culture after CMV antigen stimulation. The CDR3 loop is CASSYAAEKRGEQYF. The CDR3 DNA sequence: TGTGCCAGCAGTTACGCCGCGGAGAAACGGGGGGAGCAGTACTTC.